The present T cell receptor beta chain was sequenced within a study of early T cells in non-severe SARS-CoV-2 infection. Broader study findings: The study's VDJdb matching favored anti-spike CD8 responses and missed private and CD4 specificities.

This CDR3 spans 13 amino acids. Germline loops: CDR1 KGHSY, CDR2 FQNENV. V was trimmed by 4 bases and J by 5 bases, leaving 11 bases between them. This clonotype came up a few times. Its antigen remains unidentified. TCRdb called the 5' RACE reads again in MiXCR, with one record for every CDR3 protein. The table has fewer than 85,000 distinct CDR3 sequences, roughly an eighth seen once. This chain joins TRBV16 and TRBJ2-5; D remains unclear. The sequencing sample was made of whole blood. This clonotype was obtained from an adult who was a healthcare worker with PCR-confirmed SARS-CoV-2 infection or an uninfected control (not recorded which). The DNA of the CDR3 is TGTGCCAGCAGCCTTCTCCCAACTGAGACCCAGTACTTC. Its translation: CASSLLPTETQYF.